This TCR beta chain was sequenced in a study of early T cells in non-severe SARS-CoV-2 infection. At the level of the study: Bulk RNA isolated from unsorted whole blood underwent sequencing; chains were not paired.

Molecules of cDNA were individually given unique molecular identifiers that were attached to them. A single record per CDR3 protein comes from TCRdb applying MiXCR to the 5' RACE reads. The profile shows some 87,000 distinct CDR3 sequences, roughly 12% of them singletons. Study findings and constraints: The study's VDJdb matching favored anti-spike CD8 responses and missed private and CD4 specificities.

This clonotype was found many times. Its antigen is currently unknown. V dropped 1 base and J dropped 2 bases, with 6 bases sitting between them. Germline loops: CDR1 SEHNR, CDR2 FQNEAQ (reference sequence). CDR3 size: 15 residues. The clonotype was recovered from an adult who was a healthcare worker with PCR-confirmed SARS-CoV-2 infection or an uninfected control (not recorded which). The V and J genes are TRBV7-9 and TRBJ2-6; the D is unclear. The sample taken for sequencing was whole blood. The CDR3 nucleotides are TGTGCCAGCAGCTTAGAGTTTCCTGGGGCCAACGTCCTGACTTTC. Translating it yields CASSLEFPGANVLTF.